This T cell receptor (beta chain) was obtained from a study of cytomegalovirus exposure and HLA in healthy donors. Study overall: HLA-typed donors were the source of 83 million or so unique TCRs, which an early data release held. Study-level results: As a later analysis revealed, the rate of TCR association differed by HLA locus, with DRB1 most and HLA-C fewest.

As concerns this clone: As yet, its antigen is unknown.

The germline V gene has CDR1 LNHNV and CDR2 YYDKDF (reference sequence). CDR3 length: 12 amino acids. V was clipped by 9 bases and J by 5 bases, with 12 bases between them. Healthy bone marrow donors made up the cohort. Primers included in the PCR were 60 Vbeta and 13 Jbeta primers. The assay was immunoSEQ multiplex PCR, and TCRdb's table has in-frame clones only and misses some. Of 190,000 or so clones in the sample, approximately 85% were seen once. The chain carries TRBV15 and TRBJ2-3; possibly TRBD1 for D (6 bases). Sequences were obtained from PBMCs. The clonotype was recovered from a woman aged 45 to 65 in good health and CMV-seropositive. This CDR3 reads CATKNREDTQYF. The CDR3 DNA follows: TGTGCCACGAAAAACAGGGAAGATACGCAGTATTTT.